This T cell receptor (beta chain) derives from a study of T cell responses to AZD1222 COVID-19 vaccine. Study-wide findings and caveats: Just a handful of AZD1222 recipients tested seropositive at baseline.

As concerns this clone: What it binds is not known.

V was pared by 4 bases and J by 3 bases, with 10 bases of the junction left unmatched. Germline CDR1 reads SGDLS; CDR2 reads YYNGEE. There are 17 residues in the CDR3. Measured with immunoSEQ multiplex PCR; TCRdb has only the in-frame clones, and not every one. This table has around 140,000 clones, approximately 90% appearing once. The TCR originated in an adult who received the AZD1222 COVID-19 vaccine. The V call is TRBV9, the J call TRBJ2-3, with TRBD2 matching 11 bases. Sequenced here: peripheral blood, sampled 28 days after the second AZD1222 dose. The CDR3 DNA reads TGTGCCAGCAGCCAGGGGTCTAGCGGGGGGATGACAGATACGCAGTATTTT. Its translation is CASSQGSSGGMTDTQYF.